The rows below give T cell receptor beta chains drawn from one sample of a study of blood T cell repertoires in COVID-19. Clones were read by immunoSEQ multiplex PCR, and TCRdb kept only the in-frame ones, dropping some. The table shows 150,000 to 200,000 clones, with around 89% occurring only once. Sequencing used peripheral blood. The receptors shown here come from a man between 45 and 60 years old with acute or convalescent COVID-19. The CDR3 runs from the conserved cysteine through the conserved F or W. D genes are given only for firm matches. Expanded clones get a size class; other rows say once, few or many, or leave the size out.

>-|-|TRBV19|TRBJ2-7
TGTGCCAGTAGTACGCAGGGAGGAAGGTACGAGCAGTACTTC
CASSTQGGRYEQYF
>-|-|TRBV4-3|TRBJ1-5
TGCGCCAGCAGCCTAAGACAGGGCAATCAGCCCCAGCATTTT
CASSLRQGNQPQHF
>-|TRBD2|TRBV27|TRBJ2-6
TGTGCCAGCAGCGGGACTAGCGGATACTCTGGGGCCAACGTCCTGACTTTC
CASSGTSGYSGANVLTF
>-|-|TRBV28|TRBJ2-5
TGTGCCAGCCATGAGGTCATGCAAGAGACCCAGTACTTC
CASHEVMQETQYF
>-|-|TRBV2|TRBJ2-1
TGTGCCAGCAGTCTGGACTTAATGTGGAATGAGCAGTTCTTC
CASSLDLMWNEQFF
>-|-|TRBV5-1|TRBJ2-1
TGCGCCAGCAGCTCGAGTTGGAGCTCCTACAATGAGCAGTTCTTC
CASSSSWSSYNEQFF
>-|-|TRBV15|TRBJ1-4
TGTGCCACCAGCAGATTAGCTGCAACTAATGAAAAACTGTTTTTT
CATSRLAATNEKLFF
>-|-|TRBV19|TRBJ2-5
TGTGCCAGTAGTACACGACGGGAGGAGACCCAGTACTTC
CASSTRREETQYF
>once|TRBD1|TRBV28|TRBJ2-7
TGTGCCAGCAGCGACAGGGCCTACGAGCAGTACTTC
CASSDRAYEQYF
>-|-|TRBV30|TRBJ2-5
TGTGCCTGGTTTCGTCCGGGGGAGACCCAGTACTTC
CAWFRPGETQYF
>-|TRBD1|TRBV7-9|TRBJ2-2
TGTGCCAGCAGCCTTTGGGACAGCATTACCGGGGAGCTGTTTTTT
CASSLWDSITGELFF
>-|-|TRBV6-1|TRBJ2-1
TGTGCCAGCAGTGAATGGGCAGGGTATGAGCAGTTCTTC
CASSEWAGYEQFF
>-|-|TRBV25-1|TRBJ2-3
TGTGCCAGCAGTGAATATATTCCAGGGACAGATACGCAGTATTTT
CASSEYIPGTDTQYF
>-|TRBD1|TRBV7-6|TRBJ1-3
TGTGCCAGCAGCCCAGAGGGGGCCAACTCTGGAAACACCATATATTTT
CASSPEGANSGNTIYF
>-|TRBD1|TRBV18|TRBJ1-1
TGTGCCAGCTCACCACCGAACAGGGGGGACACTGAAGCTTTCTTT
CASSPPNRGDTEAFF
>-|TRBD1|TRBV6-6|TRBJ1-6
TGTGCCAGCAGCCCAACAGGGGGCGTTTATTCACCCCTCCACTTT
CASSPTGGVYSPLHF
>once|TRBD1|TRBV28|TRBJ1-5
TGTGCCAGCAGCGGACAGGGTCTCTTTGTGGTGAGCAATCAGCCCCAGCATTTT
CASSGQGLFVVSNQPQHF
>-|TRBD2|TRBV19|TRBJ2-1
TGTGCCAGTATCGACCGGGCTAGCGGAGCCCACAATGAGCAGTTCTTC
CASIDRASGAHNEQFF
>-|TRBD2|TRBV4-1|TRBJ2-1
TGCGCCAGCAGCCAGGGGGGGGCTAGCGGGGTCTCCTACAATGAGCAGTTCTTC
CASSQGGASGVSYNEQFF
>-|-|TRBV27|TRBJ1-4
TGTGCCAGCAGTTTATCCGGACCCGGGAAGGATTGGACTAATGAAAAACTGTTTTTT
CASSLSGPGKDWTNEKLFF
>-|TRBD2|TRBV11-2|TRBJ2-3
TGTGCCAGCAGCTTCTTTTTCCTCTCTAGCGGGGGGGCCACAGATACGCAGTATTTT
CASSFFFLSSGGATDTQYF
>-|TRBD1|TRBV19|TRBJ2-5
TGTGCCAGTAGGTCGGGACAGGGGGCGGCAGAGACCCAGTACTTC
CASRSGQGAAETQYF
>-|-|TRBV14|TRBJ1-5
TGTGCCAGCAGCCAAACAGGGTGGGACCAGCCCCAGCATTTT
CASSQTGWDQPQHF
>-|-|TRBV28|TRBJ1-1
TGTGCCAGCAGGCGGACACAGATGAACACTGAAGCTTTCTTT
CASRRTQMNTEAFF
>-|TRBD2|TRBV7-9|TRBJ2-1
TGTGCCAGCAGCCCCAGACTAGCGGGGGATATGAATGAGCAGTTCTTC
CASSPRLAGDMNEQFF
>-|-|TRBV29-1|TRBJ2-3
TGCAGCGCCGCGGCCAGTTCAACGTCGCAGTATTTT
CSAAASSTSQYF
>-|TRBD1|TRBV18|TRBJ1-5
TGTGCCAGCTCACTAACTGGGACAGACGGTCAGCCCCAGCATTTT
CASSLTGTDGQPQHF
>few|-|TRBV20-1|TRBJ2-1
TGCAGTGCTAGAGGTGTGGAGACGTTCTTC
CSARGVETFF
>few|-|TRBV28|TRBJ1-4
TGTGCCAGCAGTTTGAAGGGGTGGACGGAAAAACTGTTTTTT
CASSLKGWTEKLFF
>-|-|TRBV4-1|TRBJ2-1
TGCGCCAGCAGCCGGACATTAGGGTATCTGCATGAGCAGTTCTTC
CASSRTLGYLHEQFF
>-|TRBD1|TRBV10-1|TRBJ2-3
TGCGCCAGCAGTGAGTCAAAAGACAGGGGGCGCCCAGATACGCAGTATTTT
CASSESKDRGRPDTQYF
>-|TRBD2|TRBV4-1|TRBJ2-7
TGCGCCAGCAGCCAAGATTCCCAGCGGGAGGGCCACTACGAGCAGTACTTC
CASSQDSQREGHYEQYF
>-|TRBD2|TRBV4-2|TRBJ2-3
TGTGCCAGCAGCCAAGGCCCGCGGGGGAACACAGATACGCAGTATTTT
CASSQGPRGNTDTQYF
>once|TRBD2|TRBV9|TRBJ2-1
TGTGCCAGCAGCTATAGCGGGAGAACCTACAATGAGCAGTTCTTC
CASSYSGRTYNEQFF
>once|TRBD2|TRBV24-1|TRBJ2-1
TGTGCCACCAGGACTAGCGGGAGTGGGTCCTACAATGAGCAGTTCTTC
CATRTSGSGSYNEQFF
>-|-|TRBV4-1|TRBJ2-3
TGCGCCAGCAGCCAACCCATGGATACGCAGTATTTT
CASSQPMDTQYF
>-|-|TRBV9|TRBJ1-1
TGTGCCAGCAGCGCCCTGACAGCGAACACTGAAGCTTTCTTT
CASSALTANTEAFF
>few|-|TRBV9|TRBJ2-3
TGTGCCAGCAGCGTAGATCCGGGAAGCACAGATACGCAGTATTTT
CASSVDPGSTDTQYF
>-|-|TRBV3-1/TRBV3-2|TRBJ1-3
TGTGCCAGCAGCCAAGAGCGGAACTCTGGAAACACCATATATTTT
CASSQERNSGNTIYF
>-|TRBD2|TRBV6-5|TRBJ2-7
TGTGCCAGCAGCGGACTAGCGGGTGCCTACGAGCAGTACTTC
CASSGLAGAYEQYF
>-|-|TRBV23-1|TRBJ2-1
TGCGCCAGCAGTCAAAATCGCGGGAAAGTAGATGAGCAGTTCTTC
CASSQNRGKVDEQFF
>-|-|TRBV29-1|TRBJ2-5
TGCAGCGTTGATGGGCTAGCGCGCCAAGAGACCCAGTACTTC
CSVDGLARQETQYF
>-|TRBD1|TRBV9|TRBJ1-4
TGTGCCAGCAGCGTAGAGACAGGGATTAATGAAAAACTGTTTTTT
CASSVETGINEKLFF
>-|-|TRBV6-5|TRBJ2-7
TGTGCCAGCAGTACAGCGGGCAGGCTCGAGCAGTACTTC
CASSTAGRLEQYF
>-|-|TRBV2|TRBJ1-5
TGTGCCAGCAGTGTCAGAAATAGCAATCAGCCCCAGCATTTT
CASSVRNSNQPQHF
>-|-|TRBV19|TRBJ2-6
TGTGCCAGTAGTACACCTTGGAGCTCTGGGGCCAACGTCCTGACTTTC
CASSTPWSSGANVLTF
>-|TRBD2|TRBV7-9|TRBJ2-7
TGTGCCAGCAGCGGACTAGCGGGAGTCGAGCAGTACTTC
CASSGLAGVEQYF
>-|TRBD1|TRBV5-6|TRBJ1-2
TGTGCCAGCAGCTGGGACAGAGCTAACTATGGCTACACCTTC
CASSWDRANYGYTF